The T cell receptor (beta chain) under discussion was sequenced for a study of T-cell memory formation after mild COVID-19. Study at large: TCR clusters mostly belonged to single donors.

Trimming took 0 bases from V and 4 from J, leaving 2 bases between them. The CDR3 spans 12 residues. The germline V gene encodes CDR1 KGHSH and CDR2 LQKENI. TCRdb re-called the 5' RACE reads through MiXCR, storing one row per CDR3 protein. The table includes 150,000 to 200,000 distinct CDR3 sequences, about 14% detected once. What was sequenced was PBMCs or a T cell subset sorted from them (not recorded which). The sequence was collected from an adult woman who had mild COVID-19 (a few samples of this study predate the infection). Cell type and time point are not known. This rearrangement joins TRBV18 to TRBJ2-3; D is ambiguous. This chain's CDR3 is CASSPPADTQYF. The DNA for the CDR3 is TGTGCCAGCTCACCACCGGCAGATACGCAGTATTTT. Looking up the rest from reference TRBV18 and TRBJ2-3 gives the full variable domain: NAGVMQNPRHLVRRRGQEARLRCSPMKGHSHVYWYRQLPEEGLKFMVYLQKENIIDESGMPKERFSAEFPKEGPSILRIQQVVRGDSAAYFCASSPPADTQYFGPGTRLTVL.